This TCR beta chain was obtained from a study of shared clonotypes between healthy human individuals. Assay used: immunoSEQ multiplex PCR; TCRdb lists only in-frame clones, some missing. The sample carries a few million clones, more than 90% recorded once. The CDR3 loop spans 14 amino acids. Germline values: CDR1 GTSNPN, CDR2 SVGIG (reference sequence). The junction had 10 bases not matched to a gene; V was cut back by 4 bases and J by 5 bases. This TCR was sampled from a young man in good health. The specimen was naive CD4+ T cells sorted from blood. The subset here: CD45RA+ positively selected. The chain combines TRBV30 with TRBJ2-5; TRBD2 aligns across 7 bases. The CDR3 region is CAWTQYAGVETQYF. Here the CDR3 DNA reads TGTGCCTGGACCCAATACGCGGGAGTGGAGACCCAGTACTTC.